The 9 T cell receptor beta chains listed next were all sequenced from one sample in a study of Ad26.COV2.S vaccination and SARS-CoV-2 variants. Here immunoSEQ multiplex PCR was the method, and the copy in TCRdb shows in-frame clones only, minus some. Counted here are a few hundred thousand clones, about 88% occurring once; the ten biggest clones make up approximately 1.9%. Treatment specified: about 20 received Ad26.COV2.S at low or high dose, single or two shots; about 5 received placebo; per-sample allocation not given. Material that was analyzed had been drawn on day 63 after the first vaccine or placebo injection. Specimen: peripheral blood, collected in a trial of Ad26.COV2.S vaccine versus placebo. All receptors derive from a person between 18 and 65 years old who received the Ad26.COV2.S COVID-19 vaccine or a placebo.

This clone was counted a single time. CDR3 sequence reads: CATNLRIGTGFYGYTF. CDR3 nucleotide sequence: TGTGCCACCAACCTCCGGATCGGGACAGGGTTCTATGGCTACACCTTC. The chain couples TRBV24-1 to TRBJ1-2; the match to TRBD1 covers 9 bases. Unmatched junction bases numbered 13, after V lost 8 bases and J lost 4 bases. Germline-derived CDR1 and CDR2 are KGHDR and SFDVKD. The CDR3 totals 16 residues.

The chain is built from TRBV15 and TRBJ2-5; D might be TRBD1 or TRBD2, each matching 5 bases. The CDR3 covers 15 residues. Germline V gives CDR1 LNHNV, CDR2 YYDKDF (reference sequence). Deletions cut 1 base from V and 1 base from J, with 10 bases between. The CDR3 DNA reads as TGTGCCACCAGCAGAGGAGGGGCGGGCCAAGAGACCCAGTACTTC. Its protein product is CATSRGGAGQETQYF.

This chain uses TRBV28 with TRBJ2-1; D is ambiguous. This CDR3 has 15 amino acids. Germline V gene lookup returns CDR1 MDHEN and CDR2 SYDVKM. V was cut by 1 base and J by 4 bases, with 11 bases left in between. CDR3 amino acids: CASSLSGSEYNEQFF. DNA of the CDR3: TGTGCCAGCAGTTTATCAGGCAGCGAGTACAATGAGCAGTTCTTC.

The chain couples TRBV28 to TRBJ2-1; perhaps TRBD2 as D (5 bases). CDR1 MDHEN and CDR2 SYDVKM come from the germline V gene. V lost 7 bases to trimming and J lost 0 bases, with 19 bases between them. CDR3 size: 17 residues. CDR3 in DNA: TGTGCCAGCACCCCGGTTGAGAGCGGCAGCTCCTACAATGAGCAGTTCTTC. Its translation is CASTPVESGSSYNEQFF.

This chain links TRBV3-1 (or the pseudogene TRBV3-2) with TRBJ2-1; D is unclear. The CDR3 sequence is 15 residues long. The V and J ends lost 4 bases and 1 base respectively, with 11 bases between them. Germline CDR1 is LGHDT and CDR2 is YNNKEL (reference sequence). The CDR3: CASSPTQGSYNEQFF. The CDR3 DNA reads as TGTGCCAGCAGCCCGACCCAAGGGTCCTACAATGAGCAGTTCTTC.

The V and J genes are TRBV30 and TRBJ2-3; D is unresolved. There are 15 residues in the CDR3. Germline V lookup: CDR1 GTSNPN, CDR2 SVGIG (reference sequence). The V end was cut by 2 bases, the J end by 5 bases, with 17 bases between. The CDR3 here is CAWSRAALLGDTQYF. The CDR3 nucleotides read TGTGCCTGGAGTAGAGCCGCTCTTCTGGGAGATACGCAGTATTTT. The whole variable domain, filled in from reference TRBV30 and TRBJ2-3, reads SQTIHQWPATLVQPVGSPLSLECTVEGTSNPNLYWYRQAAGRGLQLLFYSVGIGQISSEVPQNLSASRPQDRQFILSSKKLLLSDSGFYLCAWSRAALLGDTQYFGPGTRLTVL.

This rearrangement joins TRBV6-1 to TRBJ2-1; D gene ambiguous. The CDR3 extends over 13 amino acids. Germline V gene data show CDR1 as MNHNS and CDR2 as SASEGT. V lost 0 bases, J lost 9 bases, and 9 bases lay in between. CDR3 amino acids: CASSEARVGEQFF. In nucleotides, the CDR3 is TGTGCCAGCAGTGAAGCACGCGTAGGTGAGCAGTTCTTC.

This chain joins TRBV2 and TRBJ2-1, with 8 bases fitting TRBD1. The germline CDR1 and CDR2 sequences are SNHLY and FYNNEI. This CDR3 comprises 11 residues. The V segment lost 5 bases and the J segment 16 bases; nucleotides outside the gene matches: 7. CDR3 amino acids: CASSLQGVGFF. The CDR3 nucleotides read TGTGCCAGCAGTTTACAGGGGGTCGGTTTCTTC.

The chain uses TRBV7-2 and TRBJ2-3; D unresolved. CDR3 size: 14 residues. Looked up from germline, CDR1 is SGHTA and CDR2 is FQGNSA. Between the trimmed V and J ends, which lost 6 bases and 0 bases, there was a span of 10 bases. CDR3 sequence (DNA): TGTGCCAGCAGATCAACGTCTAGCACAGATACGCAGTATTTT. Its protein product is CASRSTSSTDTQYF.